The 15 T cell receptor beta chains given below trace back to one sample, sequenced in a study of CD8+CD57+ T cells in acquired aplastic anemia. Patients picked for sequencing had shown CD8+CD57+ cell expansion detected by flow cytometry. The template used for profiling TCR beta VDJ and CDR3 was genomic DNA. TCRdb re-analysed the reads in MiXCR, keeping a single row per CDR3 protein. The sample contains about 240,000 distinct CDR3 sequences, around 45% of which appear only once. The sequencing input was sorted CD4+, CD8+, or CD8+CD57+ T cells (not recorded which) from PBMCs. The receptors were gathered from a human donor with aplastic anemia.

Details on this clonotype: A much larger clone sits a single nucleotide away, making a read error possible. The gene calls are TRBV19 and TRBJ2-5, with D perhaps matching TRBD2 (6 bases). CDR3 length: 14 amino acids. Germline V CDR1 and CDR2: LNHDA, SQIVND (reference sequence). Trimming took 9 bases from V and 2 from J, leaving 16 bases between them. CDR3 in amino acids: CASSQAEGQETQYF. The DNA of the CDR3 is TGTGCCAGCAGCCAAGCGGAGGGGCAAGAGACCCAGTACTTC.

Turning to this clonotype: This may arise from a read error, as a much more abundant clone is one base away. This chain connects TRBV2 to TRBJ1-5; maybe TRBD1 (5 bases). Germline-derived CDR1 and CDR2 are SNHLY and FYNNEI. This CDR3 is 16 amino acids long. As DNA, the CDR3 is TGTGCCAGCAGTGAAATTTTTGGGGCCAGCAATCAGCTCCAGCATTTT. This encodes CASSEIFGASNQLQHF.

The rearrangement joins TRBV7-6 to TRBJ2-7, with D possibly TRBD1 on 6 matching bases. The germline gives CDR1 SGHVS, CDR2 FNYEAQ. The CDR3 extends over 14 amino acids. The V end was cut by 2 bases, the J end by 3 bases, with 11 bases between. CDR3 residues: CASSLIGQSYEQYF. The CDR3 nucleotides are TGTGCCAGCAGCTTAATCGGACAGAGCTACGAGCAGTACTTC.

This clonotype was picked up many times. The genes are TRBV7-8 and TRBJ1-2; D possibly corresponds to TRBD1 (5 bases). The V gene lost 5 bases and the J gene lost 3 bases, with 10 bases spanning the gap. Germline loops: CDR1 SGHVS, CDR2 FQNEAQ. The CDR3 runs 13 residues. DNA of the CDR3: TGTGCCAGCAGCATCCACAGGCACTATGGCTACACCTTC. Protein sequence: CASSIHRHYGYTF. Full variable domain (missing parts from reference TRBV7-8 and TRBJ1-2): GAGVSQSPRYKVAKRGQDVALRCDPISGHVSLFWYQQALGQGPEFLTYFQNEAQLDKSGLPSDRFFAERPEGSVSTLKIQRTQQEDSAVYLCASSIHRHYGYTFGSGTRLTVV.

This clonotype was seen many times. This CDR3 reads CASSGTAGYGYTF. The CDR3 DNA reads TGTGCCAGCAGCGGGACGGCTGGCTATGGCTACACCTTC. V is TRBV6-1 and J is TRBJ1-2, with a tentative D call TRBD1 (5 bases). The CDR3 contains 13 residues. Trimming removed 6 bases from V and 4 bases from J, with 12 bases in between. Germline CDR1 reads MNHNS; CDR2 reads SASEGT.

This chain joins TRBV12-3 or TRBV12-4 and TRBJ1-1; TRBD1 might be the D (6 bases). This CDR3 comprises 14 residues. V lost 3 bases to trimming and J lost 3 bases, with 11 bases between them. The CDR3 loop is CASSFGGAYTEAFF. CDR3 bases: TGTGCCAGCAGTTTTGGGGGGGCGTACACTGAAGCTTTCTTT.

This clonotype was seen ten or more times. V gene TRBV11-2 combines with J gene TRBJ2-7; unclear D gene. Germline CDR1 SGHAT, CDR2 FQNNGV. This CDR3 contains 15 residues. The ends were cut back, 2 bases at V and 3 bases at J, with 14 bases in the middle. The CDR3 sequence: CASSLYGAINYEQYF. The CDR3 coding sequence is TGTGCCAGCAGCTTATATGGCGCGATTAACTACGAGCAGTACTTC.

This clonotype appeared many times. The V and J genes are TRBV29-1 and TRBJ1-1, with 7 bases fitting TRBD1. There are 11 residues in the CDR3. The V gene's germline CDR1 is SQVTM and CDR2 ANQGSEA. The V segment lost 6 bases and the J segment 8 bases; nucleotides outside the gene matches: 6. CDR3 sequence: CSVGGTVEAFF. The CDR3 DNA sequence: TGCAGCGTGGGGGGGACAGTAGAAGCTTTCTTT.

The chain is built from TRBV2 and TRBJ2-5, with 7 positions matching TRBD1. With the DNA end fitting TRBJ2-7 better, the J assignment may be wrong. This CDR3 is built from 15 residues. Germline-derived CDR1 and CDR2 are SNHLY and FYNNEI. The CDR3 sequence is CARSPATGDGYEQYF. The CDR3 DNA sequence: TGTGCCAGATCCCCAGCTACAGGGGATGGATACGAGCAGTACTTC.

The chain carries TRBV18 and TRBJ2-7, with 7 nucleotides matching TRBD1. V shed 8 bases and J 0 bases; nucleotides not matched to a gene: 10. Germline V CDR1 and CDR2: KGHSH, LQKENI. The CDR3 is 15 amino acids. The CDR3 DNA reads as TGTGCCAGCGCCCCGGTCACAGGGGCCTCCTACGAGCAGTACTTC. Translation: CASAPVTGASYEQYF.

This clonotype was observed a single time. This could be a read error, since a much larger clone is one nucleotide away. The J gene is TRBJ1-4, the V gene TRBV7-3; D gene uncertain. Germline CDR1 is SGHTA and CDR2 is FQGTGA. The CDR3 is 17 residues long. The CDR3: CASSFGSGFATNEELFF. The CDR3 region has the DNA TGTGCCAGCAGCTTCGGTTCCGGTTTCGCAACTAATGAAGAACTGTTTTTT.

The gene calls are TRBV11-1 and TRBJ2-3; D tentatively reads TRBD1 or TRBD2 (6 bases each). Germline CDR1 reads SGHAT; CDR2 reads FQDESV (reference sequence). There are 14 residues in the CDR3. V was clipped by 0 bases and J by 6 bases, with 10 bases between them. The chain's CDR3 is CASSLAGGMDTQYF. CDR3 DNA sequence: TGTGCCAGCAGCTTAGCGGGGGGCATGGATACGCAGTATTTT. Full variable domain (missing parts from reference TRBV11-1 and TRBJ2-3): EAEVAQSPRYKITEKSQAVAFWCDPISGHATLYWYRQILGQGPELLVQFQDESVVDDSQLPKDRFSAERLKGVDSTLKIQPAELGDSAMYLCASSLAGGMDTQYFGPGTRLTVL.

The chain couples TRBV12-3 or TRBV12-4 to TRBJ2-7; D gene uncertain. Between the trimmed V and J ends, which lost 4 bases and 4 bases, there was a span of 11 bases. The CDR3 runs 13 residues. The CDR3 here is CASSSEPGYEQYF. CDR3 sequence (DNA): TGTGCCAGCAGTTCCGAACCGGGTTACGAGCAGTACTTC.

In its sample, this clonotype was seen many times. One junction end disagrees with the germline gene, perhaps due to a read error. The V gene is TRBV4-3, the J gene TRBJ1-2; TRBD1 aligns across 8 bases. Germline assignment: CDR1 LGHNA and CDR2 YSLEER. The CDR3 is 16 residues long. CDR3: CASSPTLDRANYSYTF. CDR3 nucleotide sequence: TGCGCCAGCAGCCCGACCCTGGACAGGGCTAACTATAGCTACACCTTC.

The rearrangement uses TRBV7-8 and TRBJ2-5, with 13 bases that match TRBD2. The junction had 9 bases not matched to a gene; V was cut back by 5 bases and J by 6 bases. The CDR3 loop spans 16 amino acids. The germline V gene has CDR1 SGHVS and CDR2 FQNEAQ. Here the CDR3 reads CASSPPTSGGPKTQYF. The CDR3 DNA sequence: TGTGCCAGCAGCCCGCCGACTAGCGGGGGGCCCAAGACCCAGTACTTC.